Listed below are T cell receptor beta chains from one sample, sequenced in a study of beta chain features in type 1 diabetes. Assay: immunoSEQ multiplex PCR; the TCRdb copy retains only in-frame clones and omits some. The sample includes under 250,000 clones, approximately 14% seen only once; the top ten take about 0.026%. Sequencing was carried out using naive CD4+ T cells from blood. The receptors shown here come from a woman in her thirties or forties in good health. The CDR3 runs from the conserved cysteine through the conserved F or W. A D gene is named only where the DNA matches it firmly. Size is omitted from some rows. Given values are once, few, many or a class for expanded clones.

>few|TRBD2|TRBJ2-7|TRBV7-6
TGTGCCAGCAGCCTTCGAGTAGCGGGGAGCCCGGACTTC
CASSLRVAGSPDF
>.|.|TRBJ2-5|TRBV4-2
TGTGCCAGCAGCCAAGATCGGGGACTAGAGACCCAGTACTTC
CASSQDRGLETQYF
>.|.|TRBJ1-1|TRBV7-9
TGTGCCAGCAGCTTAGACCTCGGGCAGGGGCGTGACACTGAAGCTTTCTTT
CASSLDLGQGRDTEAFF
>.|TRBD1|TRBJ2-7|TRBV7-8
TGTGCCAGCAGCCCCAGTCGTACGGGACAGGGCGGCTACGAGCAGTACTTC
CASSPSRTGQGGYEQYF
>.|TRBD1|TRBJ2-1|TRBV5-1
TGCGCCAGCAGGGAGGGACAGGGGGCGTTCGATGAGCAGTTCTTC
CASREGQGAFDEQFF
>few|TRBD2|TRBJ2-5|TRBV9
TGTGCCAGCAACATTACTAGCGGGGATTTTCAAGAGACCCAGTACTTC
CASNITSGDFQETQYF
>few|.|TRBJ1-1|TRBV29-1
TGCAGCGCCAACGGGGGGGGGCGAGCTTTCTTT
CSANGGGRAFF
>few|.|TRBJ1-5|TRBV7-9
TGTGCCAGCAGCACCCATCTCGGCGGGGGAAATCAGCCCCAGCATTTT
CASSTHLGGGNQPQHF
>few|.|TRBJ1-5|TRBV5-6
TGTGCCAGCAGCTTGACAGGGTCGAATCAGCCCCAGCATTTT
CASSLTGSNQPQHF
>few|TRBD1|TRBJ1-6|TRBV6-5
TGTGCCAGCAGTTATAACAGGGGGTTTAATAATTCACCCCTCCACTTT
CASSYNRGFNNSPLHF
>few|TRBD1|TRBJ1-5|TRBV6-6
TGTGCCAGCAGCTCGGACAGGGTCCAGCCCCAGCATTTT
CASSSDRVQPQHF
>few|TRBD1|TRBJ1-2|TRBV7-9
TGTGCCAGCAGCTTAGGACAGGGGGCTGGCTACACCTTC
CASSLGQGAGYTF
>.|TRBD1|TRBJ1-6|TRBV5-6
TGTGCCAGCAGCATAGACAGGGCGAACTCCTATAATTCACCCCTCCACTTT
CASSIDRANSYNSPLHF
>few|.|TRBJ2-7|TRBV19
TGTGCCAGTAGCAGGGTTCCCTACGAGCAGTACTTC
CASSRVPYEQYF
>few|.|TRBJ1-2|TRBV9
TGTGCCAGCAGCGTAGATCCCGGGAGAATTGGCTCGTATGGCTACACCTTC
CASSVDPGRIGSYGYTF
>few|.|TRBJ2-1|TRBV2
TGTGCCAGCCGGACGGGGTCAACCTACAATGAGCAGTTCTTC
CASRTGSTYNEQFF
>few|.|TRBJ2-1|TRBV2
TGTGCCAGCGTTGTGGGGGGGCCCCAGTTCTTC
CASVVGGPQFF
>few|.|TRBJ2-3|TRBV18
TGTGCCAGCTCACCACGGGTCGCAGCGGGAGATACGCAGTATTTT
CASSPRVAAGDTQYF
>few|.|TRBJ1-2|TRBV5-1
TGCGCCAGCAGCTTGGCCAGGGCTACGTTTAACTATGGCTACACCTTC
CASSLARATFNYGYTF
>.|TRBD1|TRBJ1-2|TRBV6-5
TGTGCCAGCAACGGACAGGGGTATGGCTACACCTTC
CASNGQGYGYTF
>few|TRBD2|TRBJ2-3|TRBV5-1
TGCGCCAGCAGCTTGGAAGGGAGGCGGGGGTCAGATACGCAGTATTTT
CASSLEGRRGSDTQYF
>.|.|TRBJ1-5|TRBV2
TGTGCCAGCAGGGCCTCTCGGGGCAATCAGCCCCAGCATTTT
CASRASRGNQPQHF
>.|.|TRBJ1-5|TRBV18
TGTGCCAGCTCACCGGGGGCCCCAGGAGCCTCGGGTCAGCCCCAGCATTTT
CASSPGAPGASGQPQHF
>.|TRBD2|TRBJ2-1|TRBV7-9
TGTGCCAGCAGCTTAGAGCTTAGCGGGGGGGCAAATGAGCAGTTCTTC
CASSLELSGGANEQFF
>.|.|TRBJ1-6|TRBV7-6
TGTGCCAGCAGCTCCCAGGCCGGCTCCTATAATTCACCCCTCCACTTT
CASSSQAGSYNSPLHF
>many|TRBD1|TRBJ2-1|TRBV29-1
TGCAGCGTTACCGGGACAGGGATGAATGAGCAGTTCTTC
CSVTGTGMNEQFF
>few|TRBD1|TRBJ1-5|TRBV5-5
TGTGCCAGCAGCTTAGGGACAGGGAATAGCAATCAGCCCCAGCATTTT
CASSLGTGNSNQPQHF
>.|.|TRBJ1-1|TRBV7-9
TGTGCCAGCAGCTTCTCACAGACGACTGAAGCTTTCTTT
CASSFSQTTEAFF
>.|TRBD2|TRBJ2-1|TRBV7-9
TGTGCCAGCAGCTTCGGGACTAGCTTTTTCGATGAGCAGTTCTTC
CASSFGTSFFDEQFF
>.|TRBD1|TRBJ1-2|TRBV5-4
TGTGCCAGCAGCGCACAGGGGGCGGTTGGCTACACCTTC
CASSAQGAVGYTF
>.|.|TRBJ2-5|TRBV6-5
TGTGCCAGCAGTTACTCGCTTGCGGGGAGGTGGGAGACCCAGTACTTC
CASSYSLAGRWETQYF